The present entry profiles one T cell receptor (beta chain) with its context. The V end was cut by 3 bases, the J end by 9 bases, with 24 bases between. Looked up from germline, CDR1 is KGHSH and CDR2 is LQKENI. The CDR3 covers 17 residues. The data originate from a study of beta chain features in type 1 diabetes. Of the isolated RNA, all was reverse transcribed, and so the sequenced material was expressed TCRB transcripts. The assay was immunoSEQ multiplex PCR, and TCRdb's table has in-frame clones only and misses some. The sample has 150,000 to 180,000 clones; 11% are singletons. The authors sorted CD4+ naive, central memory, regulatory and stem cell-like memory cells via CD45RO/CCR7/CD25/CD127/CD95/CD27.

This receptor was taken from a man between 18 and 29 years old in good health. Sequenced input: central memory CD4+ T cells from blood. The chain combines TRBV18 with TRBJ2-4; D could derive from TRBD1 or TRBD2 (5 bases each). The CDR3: CASSPIVGELAGGIQYF. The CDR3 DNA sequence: TGTGCCAGCTCACCGATCGTCGGGGAGTTAGCTGGGGGCATTCAGTACTTC.